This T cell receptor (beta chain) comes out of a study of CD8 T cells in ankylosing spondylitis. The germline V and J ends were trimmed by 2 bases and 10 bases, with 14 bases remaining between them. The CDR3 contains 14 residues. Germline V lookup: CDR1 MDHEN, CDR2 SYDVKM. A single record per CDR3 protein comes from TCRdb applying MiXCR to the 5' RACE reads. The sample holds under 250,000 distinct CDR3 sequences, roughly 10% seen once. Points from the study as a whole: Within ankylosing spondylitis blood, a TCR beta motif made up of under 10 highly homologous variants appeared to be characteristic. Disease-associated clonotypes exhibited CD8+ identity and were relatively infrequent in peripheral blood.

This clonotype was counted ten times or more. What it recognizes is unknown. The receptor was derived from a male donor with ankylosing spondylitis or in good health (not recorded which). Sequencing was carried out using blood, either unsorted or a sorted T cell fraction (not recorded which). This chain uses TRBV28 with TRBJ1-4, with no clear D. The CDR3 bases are TGTGCCAGCAGTTTAAATATGGTTCGAGGAAAACTGTTTTTT. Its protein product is CASSLNMVRGKLFF.